This T cell receptor (beta chain) comes out of a study of immune cell composition in non-small cell lung cancer. Study-wide results and caveats: Top 10 clone scores and clonality were higher in squamous than adenocarcinoma. 60% to 80% of squamous and 25% to 35% of adenocarcinoma cases had tumour-associated clones >0.5%. Tumour TCR-beta clonality showed no significant link to smoking pack-years.

DNA was extracted from unsorted cell suspensions stored frozen. Sequenced by immunoSEQ multiplex PCR; TCRdb stores in-frame clones only, minus some. The sample carries over 5,500 clones, about 77% recorded once. As regards this clone: The target antigen is unknown.

The CDR3 covers 11 residues. Looked up from germline, CDR1 is DFQATT and CDR2 is SNEGSKA (reference sequence). V lost 7 bases and J 2 bases, leaving 8 bases between the germline ends. The receptor was isolated from a human donor with non-small cell lung cancer. The sequencing sample was made of lung tumor tissue. This chain joins TRBV20-1 and TRBJ2-5; no firm D call. CDR3 residues: CSGQIQETQYF. CDR3 nucleotides: TGCAGTGGACAAATACAAGAGACCCAGTACTTC.